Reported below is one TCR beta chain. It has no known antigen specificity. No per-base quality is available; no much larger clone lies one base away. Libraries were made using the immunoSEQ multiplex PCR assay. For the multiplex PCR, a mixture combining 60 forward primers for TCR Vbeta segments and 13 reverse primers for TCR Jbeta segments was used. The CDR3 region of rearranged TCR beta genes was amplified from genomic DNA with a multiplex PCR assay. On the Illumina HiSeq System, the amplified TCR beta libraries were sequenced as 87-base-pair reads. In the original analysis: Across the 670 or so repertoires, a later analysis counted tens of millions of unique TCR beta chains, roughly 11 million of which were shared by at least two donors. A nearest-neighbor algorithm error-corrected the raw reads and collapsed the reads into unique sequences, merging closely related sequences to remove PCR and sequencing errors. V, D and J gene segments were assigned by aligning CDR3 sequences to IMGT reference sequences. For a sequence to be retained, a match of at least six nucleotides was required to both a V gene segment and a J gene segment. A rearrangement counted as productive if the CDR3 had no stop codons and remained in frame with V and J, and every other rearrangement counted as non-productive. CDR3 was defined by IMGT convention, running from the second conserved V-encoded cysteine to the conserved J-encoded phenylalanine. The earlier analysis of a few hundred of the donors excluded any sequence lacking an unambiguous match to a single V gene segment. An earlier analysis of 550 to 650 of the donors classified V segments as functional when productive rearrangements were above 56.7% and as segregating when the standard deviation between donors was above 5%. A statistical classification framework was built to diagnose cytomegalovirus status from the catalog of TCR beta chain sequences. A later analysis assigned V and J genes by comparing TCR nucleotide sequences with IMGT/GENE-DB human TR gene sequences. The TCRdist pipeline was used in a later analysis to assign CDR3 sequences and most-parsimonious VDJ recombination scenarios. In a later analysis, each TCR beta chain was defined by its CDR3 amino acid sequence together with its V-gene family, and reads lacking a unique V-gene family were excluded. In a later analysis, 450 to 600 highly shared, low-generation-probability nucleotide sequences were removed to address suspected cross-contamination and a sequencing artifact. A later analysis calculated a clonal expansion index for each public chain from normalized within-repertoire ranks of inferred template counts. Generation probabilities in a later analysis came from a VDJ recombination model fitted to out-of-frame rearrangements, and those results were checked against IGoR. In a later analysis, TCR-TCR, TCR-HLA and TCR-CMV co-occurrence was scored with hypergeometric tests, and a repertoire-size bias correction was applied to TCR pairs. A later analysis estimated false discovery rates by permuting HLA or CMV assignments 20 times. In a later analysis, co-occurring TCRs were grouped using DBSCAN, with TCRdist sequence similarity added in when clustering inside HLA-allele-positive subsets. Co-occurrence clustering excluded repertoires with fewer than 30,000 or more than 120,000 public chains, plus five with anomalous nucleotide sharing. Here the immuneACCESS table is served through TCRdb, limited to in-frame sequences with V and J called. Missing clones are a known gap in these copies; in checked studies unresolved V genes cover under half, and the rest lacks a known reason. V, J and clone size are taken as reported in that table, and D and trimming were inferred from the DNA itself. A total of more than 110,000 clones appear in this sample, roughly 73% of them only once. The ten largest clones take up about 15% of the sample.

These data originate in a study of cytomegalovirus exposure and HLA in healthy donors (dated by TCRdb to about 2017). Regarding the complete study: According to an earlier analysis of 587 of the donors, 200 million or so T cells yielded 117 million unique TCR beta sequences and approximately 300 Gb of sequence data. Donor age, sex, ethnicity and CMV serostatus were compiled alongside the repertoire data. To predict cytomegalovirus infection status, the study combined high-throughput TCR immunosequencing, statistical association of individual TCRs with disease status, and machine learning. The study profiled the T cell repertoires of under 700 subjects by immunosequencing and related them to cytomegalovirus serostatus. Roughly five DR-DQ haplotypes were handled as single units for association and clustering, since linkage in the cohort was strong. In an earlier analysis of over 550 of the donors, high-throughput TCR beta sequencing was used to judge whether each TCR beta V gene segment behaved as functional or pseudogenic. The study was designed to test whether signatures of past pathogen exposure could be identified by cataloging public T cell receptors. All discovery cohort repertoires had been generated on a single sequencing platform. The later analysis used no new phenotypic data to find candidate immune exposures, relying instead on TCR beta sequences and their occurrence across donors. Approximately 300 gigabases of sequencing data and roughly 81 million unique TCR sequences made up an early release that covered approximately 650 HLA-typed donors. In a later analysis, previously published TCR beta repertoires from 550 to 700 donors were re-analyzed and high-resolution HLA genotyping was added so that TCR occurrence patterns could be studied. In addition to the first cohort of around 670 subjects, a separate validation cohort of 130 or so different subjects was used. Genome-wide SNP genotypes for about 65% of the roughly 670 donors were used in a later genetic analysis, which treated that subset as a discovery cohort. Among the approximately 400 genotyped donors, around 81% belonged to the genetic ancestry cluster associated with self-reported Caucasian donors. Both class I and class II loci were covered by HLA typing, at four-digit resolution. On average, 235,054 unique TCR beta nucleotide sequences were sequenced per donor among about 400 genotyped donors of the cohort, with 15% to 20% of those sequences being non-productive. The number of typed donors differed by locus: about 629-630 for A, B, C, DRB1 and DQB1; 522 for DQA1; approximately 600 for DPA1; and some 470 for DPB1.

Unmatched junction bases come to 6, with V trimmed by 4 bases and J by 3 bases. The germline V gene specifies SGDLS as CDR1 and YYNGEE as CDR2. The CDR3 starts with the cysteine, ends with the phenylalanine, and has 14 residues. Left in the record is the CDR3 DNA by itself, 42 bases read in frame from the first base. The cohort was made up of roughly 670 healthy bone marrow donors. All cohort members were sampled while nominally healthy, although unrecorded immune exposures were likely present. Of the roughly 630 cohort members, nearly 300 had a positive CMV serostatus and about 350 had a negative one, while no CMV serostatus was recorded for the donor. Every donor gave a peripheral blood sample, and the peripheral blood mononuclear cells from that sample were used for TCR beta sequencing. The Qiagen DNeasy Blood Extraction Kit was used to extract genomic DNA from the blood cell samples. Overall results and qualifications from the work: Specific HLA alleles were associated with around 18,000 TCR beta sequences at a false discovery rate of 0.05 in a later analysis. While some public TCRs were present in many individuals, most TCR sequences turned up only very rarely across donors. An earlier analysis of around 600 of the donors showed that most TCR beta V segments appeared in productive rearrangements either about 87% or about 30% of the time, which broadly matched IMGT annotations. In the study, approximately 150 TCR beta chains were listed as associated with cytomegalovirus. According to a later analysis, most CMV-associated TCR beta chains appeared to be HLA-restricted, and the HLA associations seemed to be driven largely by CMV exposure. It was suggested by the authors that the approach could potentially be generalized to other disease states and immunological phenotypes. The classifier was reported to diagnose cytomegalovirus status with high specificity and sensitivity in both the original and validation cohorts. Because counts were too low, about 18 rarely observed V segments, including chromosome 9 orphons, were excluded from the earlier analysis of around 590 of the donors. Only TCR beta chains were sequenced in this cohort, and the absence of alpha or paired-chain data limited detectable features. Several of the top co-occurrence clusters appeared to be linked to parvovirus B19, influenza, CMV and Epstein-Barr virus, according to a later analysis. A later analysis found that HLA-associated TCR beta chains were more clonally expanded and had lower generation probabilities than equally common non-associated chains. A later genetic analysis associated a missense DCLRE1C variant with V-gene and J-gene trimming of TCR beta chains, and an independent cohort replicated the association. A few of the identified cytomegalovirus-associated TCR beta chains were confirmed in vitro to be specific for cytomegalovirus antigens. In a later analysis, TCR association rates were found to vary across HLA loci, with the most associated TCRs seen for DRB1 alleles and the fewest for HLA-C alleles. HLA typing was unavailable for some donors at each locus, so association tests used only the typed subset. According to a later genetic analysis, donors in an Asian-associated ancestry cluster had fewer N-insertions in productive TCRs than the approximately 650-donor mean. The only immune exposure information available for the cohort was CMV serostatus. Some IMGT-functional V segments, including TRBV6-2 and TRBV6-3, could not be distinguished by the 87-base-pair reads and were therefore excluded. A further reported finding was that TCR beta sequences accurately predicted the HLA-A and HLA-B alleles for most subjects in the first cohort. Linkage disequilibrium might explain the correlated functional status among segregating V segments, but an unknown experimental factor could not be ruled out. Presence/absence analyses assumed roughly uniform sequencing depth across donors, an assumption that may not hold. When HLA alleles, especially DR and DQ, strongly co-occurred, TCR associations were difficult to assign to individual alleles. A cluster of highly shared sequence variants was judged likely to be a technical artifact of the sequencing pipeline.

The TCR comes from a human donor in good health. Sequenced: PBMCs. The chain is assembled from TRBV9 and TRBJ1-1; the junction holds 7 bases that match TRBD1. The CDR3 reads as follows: CASSPGTEDTEAFF. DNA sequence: TGTGCCAGCAGCCCCGGGACAGAGGACACTGAAGCTTTCTTT.